This T cell receptor (beta chain) was sequenced in a study of T and B cells in COVID-19 patients. The study's findings and limits: Highly clonal in active COVID-19, TRB repertoires exceeded healthy-donor diversity and richness at recovery.

TRB was amplified from approximately 250-480 ng of blood genomic DNA. The length of the CDR3 is 12 residues. Germline V CDR1 and CDR2: KGHDR, SFDVKD. V was clipped by 9 bases and J by 5 bases, with 10 bases between them. TRB rearrangements were amplified by multiplex PCR with BIOMED2 TRB-A/B primers. Via MiXCR, TCRdb re-called the multiplex PCR reads, giving one row per CDR3 protein. The data show about 16,000 distinct CDR3 sequences, around a quarter seen once. This clonotype was found a few times. What it binds is unknown. The V call is TRBV24-1, the J call TRBJ2-1, with D unclear. Material for sequencing was blood. The clonotype originates from a human donor who had recovered from COVID-19. CDR3: CATVTSDNEQFF. Written as DNA, the CDR3 is TGTGCCACCGTTACCAGCGACAATGAGCAGTTCTTC.